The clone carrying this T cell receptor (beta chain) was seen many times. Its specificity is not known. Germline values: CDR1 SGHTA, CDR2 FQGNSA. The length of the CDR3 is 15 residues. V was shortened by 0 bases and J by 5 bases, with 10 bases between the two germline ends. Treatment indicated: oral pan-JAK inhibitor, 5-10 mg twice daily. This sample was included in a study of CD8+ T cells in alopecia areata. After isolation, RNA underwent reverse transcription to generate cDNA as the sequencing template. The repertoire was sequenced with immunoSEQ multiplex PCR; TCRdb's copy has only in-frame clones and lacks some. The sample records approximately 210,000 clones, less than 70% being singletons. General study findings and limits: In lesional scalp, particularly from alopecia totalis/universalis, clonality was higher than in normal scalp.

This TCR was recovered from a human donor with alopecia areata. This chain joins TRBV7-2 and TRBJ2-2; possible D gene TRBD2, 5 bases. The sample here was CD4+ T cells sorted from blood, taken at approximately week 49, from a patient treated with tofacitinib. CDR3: CASSLARRGTGELFF. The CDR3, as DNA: TGTGCCAGCAGCTTAGCCCGCCGCGGGACCGGGGAGCTGTTTTTT.